This T cell receptor (beta chain) was documented in a study of T cell responses to AZD1222 COVID-19 vaccine. General observations from the study: Repertoires were collected only later (after the peak T cell response had occurred).

Some clones are missing from TCRdb's copy, which holds only in-frame ones; the method was immunoSEQ multiplex PCR. The sample carries 100,000 to 150,000 clones, 85% to 90% recorded once. Details on this clone: What it recognizes is unknown.

This CDR3 has 15 amino acids. Germline V gene data show CDR1 as KGHDR and CDR2 as SFDVKD. Trimming removed 5 bases at V and 6 bases at J, with 17 bases between. The source was peripheral blood, collected on day 0 of AZD1222 vaccination. The genes are TRBV24-1 and TRBJ2-3; D may match TRBD1 or TRBD2 (5 bases each). The TCR was taken from an adult in good health. The CDR3 DNA follows: TGTGCCACCAGTGGCTCCCCGGGCGAGGGGGATACGCAGTATTTT. The encoded protein is CATSGSPGEGDTQYF.